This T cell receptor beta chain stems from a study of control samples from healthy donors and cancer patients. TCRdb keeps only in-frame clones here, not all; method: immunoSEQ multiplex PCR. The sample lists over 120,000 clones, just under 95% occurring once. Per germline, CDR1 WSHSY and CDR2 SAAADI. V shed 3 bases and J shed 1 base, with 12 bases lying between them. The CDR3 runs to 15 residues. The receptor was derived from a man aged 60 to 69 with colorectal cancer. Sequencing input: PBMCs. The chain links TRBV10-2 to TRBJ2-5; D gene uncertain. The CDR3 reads CASSDTGRPQETQYF. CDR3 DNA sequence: TGCGCCAGCAGTGATACGGGCCGCCCCCAAGAGACCCAGTACTTC.